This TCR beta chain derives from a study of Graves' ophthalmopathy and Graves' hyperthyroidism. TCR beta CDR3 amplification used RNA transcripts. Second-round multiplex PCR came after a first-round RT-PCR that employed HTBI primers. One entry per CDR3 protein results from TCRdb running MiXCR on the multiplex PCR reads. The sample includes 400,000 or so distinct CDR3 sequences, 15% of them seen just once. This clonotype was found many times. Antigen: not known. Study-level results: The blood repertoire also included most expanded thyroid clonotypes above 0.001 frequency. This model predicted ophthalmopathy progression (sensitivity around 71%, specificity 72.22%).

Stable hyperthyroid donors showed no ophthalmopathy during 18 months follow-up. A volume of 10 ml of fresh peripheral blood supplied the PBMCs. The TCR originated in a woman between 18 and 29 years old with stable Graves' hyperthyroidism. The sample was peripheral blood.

CDR3 sequence (DNA): TGTGCCAGCAGTTTCGGGGTAAAGGCGGGCTACACCTTC. Protein product: CASSFGVKAGYTF. This chain joins TRBV12-3 or TRBV12-4 and TRBJ1-2, with no clear D. Trimming left V 3 bases short and J 8 bases short, with 13 bases between. The length of the CDR3 is 13 residues.